This T cell receptor beta chain was found in a study of PD-1 blockade in classical Hodgkin lymphoma. Points from the study as a whole: Newly diagnosed patients and complete responders had comparable diversity at baseline. Newly diagnosed patients reportedly had lower baseline TCR diversity than healthy donors.

This clone counts as medium-sized. Its antigen is undetermined. Clones were sequenced by immunoSEQ multiplex PCR, and TCRdb holds only the in-frame ones, with some missing. The sample lists tens of thousands of clones, around 68% occurring once. Regarding time point: cycle 4 day 1 (C4D1), after more than five weeks of nivolumab. With no exception, relapse followed autologous stem cell transplantation in all patients, and brentuximab vedotin exposure varied. The V end was cut by 0 bases, the J end by 7 bases, with 4 bases between. Germline lookup yields CDR1 MNHEY and CDR2 SVGAGI. CDR3 length equals 13 residues.

The rearrangement uses TRBV6-5 and TRBJ1-6; D call uncertain. This material consisted of peripheral blood mononuclear cells (PBMCs), taken before the fourth cycle of nivolumab. The TCR comes from a human donor with classical Hodgkin lymphoma. The CDR3 DNA follows: TGTGCCAGCAGTTACTCCGGGAATTCACCCCTCCACTTT. Translation gives CASSYSGNSPLHF.